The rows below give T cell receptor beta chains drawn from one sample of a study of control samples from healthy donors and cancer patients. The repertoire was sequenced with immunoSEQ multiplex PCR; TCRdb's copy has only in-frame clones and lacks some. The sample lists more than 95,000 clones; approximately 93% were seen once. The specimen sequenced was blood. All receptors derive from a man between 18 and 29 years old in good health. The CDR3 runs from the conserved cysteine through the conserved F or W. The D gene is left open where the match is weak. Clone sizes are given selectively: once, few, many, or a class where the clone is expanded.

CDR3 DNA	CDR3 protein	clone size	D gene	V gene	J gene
TGTGCCAGTAGCCGTTGGTTGGGGTTGGCAAGGGAGCCCCAGCATTTT	CASSRWLGLAREPQHF	NA	NA	TRBV19	TRBJ1-5
TGTGCCAGCAGCGGAGACAGCCATGAAGCTTTCTTT	CASSGDSHEAFF	NA	NA	TRBV9	TRBJ1-1
TGTGCCAGCTCACCACCGGGAACTAGCGGGAGGGCCTTGGGAAAGACAGATACGCAGTATTTT	CASSPPGTSGRALGKTDTQYF	once	TRBD2	TRBV18	TRBJ2-3
TGTGCCACCAGCAGAGAATGGCGAGGACTAAACACTGAAGCTTTCTTT	CATSREWRGLNTEAFF	few	NA	TRBV15	TRBJ1-1
TGCGCCAGCAGCGGAGGACAGGGCGCTCCCCTCTATGGCTACACCTTC	CASSGGQGAPLYGYTF	NA	TRBD1	TRBV5-1	TRBJ1-2
TGTGCCAGCAGCCGCCAAATATTGGGTGAAGCTTTCTTT	CASSRQILGEAFF	NA	NA	TRBV11-1	TRBJ1-1
TGCGCCAGCAGCCAAGACCCGGGGGCGGACACTGAAGCTTTCTTT	CASSQDPGADTEAFF	NA	NA	TRBV4-1	TRBJ1-1
TGTGCCATCAGCCCAGACAGTTCCTACGAGCAGTACTTC	CAISPDSSYEQYF	NA	NA	TRBV10-3	TRBJ2-7
TGTGCCAGCAGGAAGCAGGGTCAGGATGGCTACACCTTC	CASRKQGQDGYTF	NA	NA	TRBV11-2	TRBJ1-2
TGTGCCAGCAGTGGCCCCAAGGCTGGGGAGACCCAGTACTTC	CASSGPKAGETQYF	NA	NA	TRBV2	TRBJ2-5
TGTGCCAGCAGCTTTAACACCTTCAATCAGCCCCAGCATTTT	CASSFNTFNQPQHF	NA	NA	TRBV5-6	TRBJ1-5
TGTGCCAGCAGCCAAGCTGGAGAGCAGTACTTC	CASSQAGEQYF	NA	NA	TRBV27	TRBJ2-7
TGTGCCTGGAGTGTACTTAACGGGGACCACGAGCAGTACTTC	CAWSVLNGDHEQYF	NA	NA	TRBV30	TRBJ2-7
TGTGCCATCAGTCGTCAAAACCCGAACACTGAAGCTTTCTTT	CAISRQNPNTEAFF	NA	NA	TRBV10-3	TRBJ1-1
TGTGCCACGGCCCCGGGGTACAATCAGCCCCAGCATTTT	CATAPGYNQPQHF	NA	NA	TRBV6-4	TRBJ1-5
TGTGCCAGCAGTTACGTGGGGGAGAACACTGAAGCTTTCTTT	CASSYVGENTEAFF	NA	NA	TRBV6-6	TRBJ1-1
TGTGCCTGGCTAGGGGGCAATGAGCAGTTCTTC	CAWLGGNEQFF	NA	NA	TRBV30	TRBJ2-1
TGTGCCAGCAGCTTGGGCTCCATCAATGAGCAGTTCTTC	CASSLGSINEQFF	NA	NA	TRBV5-8	TRBJ2-1
TGTGCCAGCAGACCACAGGGGGCTAACACCGGGGAGCTGTTTTTT	CASRPQGANTGELFF	once	TRBD1	TRBV6-5	TRBJ2-2
TGTGCCAGCAGTCCAAGTACGGTCGGCACTGAAGCTTTCTTT	CASSPSTVGTEAFF	NA	NA	TRBV6-5	TRBJ1-1
TGTGCCAGCAGCCCCATCGAGGGGACAAATGGCATTCGAAGTGAAGCTTTCTTT	CASSPIEGTNGIRSEAFF	NA	NA	TRBV9	TRBJ1-1
TGTGCCAGCAGTGAATCGAACCCCAATCAGCCCCAGCATTTT	CASSESNPNQPQHF	NA	NA	TRBV6-1	TRBJ1-5
TGTGCCAGCAGCTTAGTTCAGGGGGACTATGGCTACACCTTC	CASSLVQGDYGYTF	NA	TRBD1	TRBV7-8	TRBJ1-2
TGTGCCAGCAGTCTGAATCTGGGCACAGATACGCAGTATTTT	CASSLNLGTDTQYF	NA	NA	TRBV27	TRBJ2-3
TGTGCCAGCAGTTTATATGGGACAGGGTCCACAGATACGCAGTATTTT	CASSLYGTGSTDTQYF	NA	TRBD1	TRBV27	TRBJ2-3
TGTGCCACCGTCGGGGGCGCAGGGGTGGGTTATGGCTACACCTTC	CATVGGAGVGYGYTF	NA	NA	TRBV7-9	TRBJ1-2
TGTGCCAGCAGTGAACCGGGGAGCTACGAGCAGTACTTC	CASSEPGSYEQYF	NA	NA	TRBV6-1	TRBJ2-7
TGCGCCAGCAGCCAAGCCCATGAGCGCCGACGGGCAGATACGCAGTATTTT	CASSQAHERRRADTQYF	NA	NA	TRBV4-1	TRBJ2-3
TGTGCCAGCAGCCTCTCAGGGAGTGGCTATTTCTATGGCTACACCTTC	CASSLSGSGYFYGYTF	NA	NA	TRBV14	TRBJ1-2
TGTGCCGGAGGAGGGGGAGGAGGATTAAATCAGCCCCAGCATTTT	CAGGGGGGLNQPQHF	NA	NA	TRBV19	TRBJ1-5
TGTGCCATCAGTGAGTCGGGCGGGACAGCGACCCACTCTAACTATGGCTACACCTTC	CAISESGGTATHSNYGYTF	NA	TRBD1	TRBV10-3	TRBJ1-2
TGTGCCAGCGTTGTGGGCAGGGGTAATGAAAAACTGTTTTTT	CASVVGRGNEKLFF	NA	NA	TRBV2	TRBJ1-4
TGTGCCAGCAGCGGACACTGGACGAACACTGAAGCTTTCTTT	CASSGHWTNTEAFF	NA	NA	TRBV6-5	TRBJ1-1
TGTGCCAGCAGCAGGGGTATGGCCACTGAAGCTTTCTTT	CASSRGMATEAFF	NA	NA	TRBV12-3/TRBV12-4	TRBJ1-1
TGTGCCAGCAGTGCGGACAGGGGGAATTCACCCCTCCACTTT	CASSADRGNSPLHF	NA	TRBD1	TRBV27	TRBJ1-6
TGTGCCAGCTCGATCGGGACAGGGAACACTGAAGCTTTCTTT	CASSIGTGNTEAFF	NA	TRBD1	TRBV18	TRBJ1-1
TGTGCCAGCGTCCTAGCGGAGTGGGGGGGAGATACGCAGTATTTT	CASVLAEWGGDTQYF	NA	TRBD2	TRBV7-2	TRBJ2-3
TGTGCCAGCAGCCCTGAGGGGGTACAAGCTTTCTTT	CASSPEGVQAFF	NA	NA	TRBV7-8	TRBJ1-1
TGTGCCAGCAGTCCCCGGGGGGCTGGATCCTACGAGCAGTACTTC	CASSPRGAGSYEQYF	NA	NA	TRBV27	TRBJ2-7
TGTGCCAGCAGCGAACAGGTGGGAGATCAGCCCCAGCATTTT	CASSEQVGDQPQHF	NA	NA	TRBV9	TRBJ1-5
TGTGCCAGCAGCCCCCCGGATGAAAAACTGTTTTTT	CASSPPDEKLFF	NA	NA	TRBV7-9	TRBJ1-4
TGTGCCAGCAGCGGGACGGGGGGAAATAATAGCAATCAGCCCCAGCATTTT	CASSGTGGNNSNQPQHF	NA	NA	TRBV9	TRBJ1-5
TGTGCCAGTAGCCTGACAGGGTATGGCTACACCTTC	CASSLTGYGYTF	NA	TRBD1	TRBV19	TRBJ1-2
TGTGCCAGCAGTGACCTATCAGGGAGTTACGGGGAGCTGTTTTTT	CASSDLSGSYGELFF	NA	NA	TRBV6-1	TRBJ2-2
TGTGCCAGCAGCTATAATCCGGGACAGGGATCCGGGGAGCTGTTTTTT	CASSYNPGQGSGELFF	NA	TRBD1	TRBV11-3	TRBJ2-2
TGTGCCAGCAGCGATCAGGGGCGGAACACTGAAGCTTTCTTT	CASSDQGRNTEAFF	NA	NA	TRBV7-2	TRBJ1-1
TGTGCCAGCACCCTTACCGGGGGAAACACCATATATTTT	CASTLTGGNTIYF	NA	NA	TRBV6-5	TRBJ1-3
TGTGCCAGCAGTTTAAAAGAAAATTCACCCCTCCACTTT	CASSLKENSPLHF	NA	NA	TRBV27	TRBJ1-6
TGTGCCAGCAGTGAAGGGACAGGGAGCACAGATACGCAGTATTTT	CASSEGTGSTDTQYF	NA	TRBD1	TRBV6-1	TRBJ2-3
TGTGCCAGCAGCCCTCGGACAGGAAACACCATATATTTT	CASSPRTGNTIYF	NA	NA	TRBV11-1	TRBJ1-3
TGTGCCAGCAGCGTTGGGGACAGGGGCTTTTATGAAAAACTGTTTTTT	CASSVGDRGFYEKLFF	NA	TRBD1	TRBV9	TRBJ1-4
TGTGCCAGCAGTGAAGTAAGGACATATATAAAGACGGAAAACATTCAGTACTTC	CASSEVRTYIKTENIQYF	once	NA	TRBV6-1	TRBJ2-4
TGCAGCGTTGAAGATCCCGCCCTAAGGGGGGCGAGCACCGGGGAGCTGTTTTTT	CSVEDPALRGASTGELFF	once	NA	TRBV29-1	TRBJ2-2